Below are 2 T cell receptor beta chains sequenced from a single sample in a study of identical twins. TCRdb re-derived calls from the 5' RACE reads in MiXCR, one entry per CDR3 protein. The repertoire holds 200,000 to 250,000 distinct CDR3 sequences, approximately 7% seen once, with about 3.6% in the top ten. These data also formed part of another study, on yellow fever vaccine responses in identical twins.

The specimen was memory (CD45RO+) T cells sorted from blood. Receptor source: a woman aged 18-29 years in good health.

The chain joins TRBV20-1 to TRBJ2-5; 13 nucleotides agree with TRBD2. V lost 6 bases, J lost 5 bases, and 12 bases stayed unmatched. This CDR3 contains 16 residues. Germline V lookup: CDR1 DFQATT, CDR2 SNEGSKA (reference sequence). The CDR3, as DNA: TGCAGTGCCTGTGGGACTAGCGGGACCCTCCGGGAGACCCAGTACTTC. Amino acids: CSACGTSGTLRETQYF.

This clonotype was seen at least ten times. V gene TRBV5-6 combines with J gene TRBJ2-1, with 7 bases that match TRBD2. This CDR3 has 15 amino acids. Germline CDR1 SGHDT, CDR2 YYEEEE. The trim removed 0 bases at V and 6 bases at J, leaving 6 bases unmatched. The DNA for the CDR3 is TGTGCCAGCAGCTTGGATGGCGGGAGAGGCAATGAGCAGTTCTTC. Translated: CASSLDGGRGNEQFF.